This passage covers 4 T cell receptor beta chains from one sample sequenced in a study of T cell repertoires in cytomegalovirus infection. TCRdb redid the calling of the reads with MiXCR, one entry per CDR3 protein. The sample shows about 300,000 distinct CDR3 sequences, about a tenth of them seen only once. The sequenced material came from PBMCs. The receptor set was obtained from a human donor in good health (CMV status not recorded). Some clones in this sample may be carry-over from other donors' samples.

This clonotype was seen repeatedly, ten times or more. V is TRBV7-8 and J is TRBJ1-1, with D possibly TRBD1 on 5 matching bases. The CDR3 totals 15 residues. Germline CDR1 reads SGHVS; CDR2 reads FQNEAQ. V was trimmed by 1 base and J by 1 base, leaving 10 bases between them. The CDR3 loop is CASSLGGGANTEAFF. In nucleotides, the CDR3 is TGTGCCAGCAGCTTAGGAGGAGGGGCGAACACTGAAGCTTTCTTT.

This sequence joins TRBV20-1 and TRBJ2-1; weak D call: TRBD1 (6 bases). The V end was cut by 3 bases, the J end by 3 bases, with 12 bases between. Germline V gene data show CDR1 as DFQATT and CDR2 as SNEGSKA (reference sequence). CDR3 size: 14 residues. For the CDR3, the DNA is TGCAGTGCTAGCCGGACAGTCCTCTACAATGAGCAGTTCTTC. This encodes CSASRTVLYNEQFF.

This clonotype came up many times. The V call is TRBV19, the J call TRBJ1-1; 7 bases match TRBD1. This CDR3 has 17 amino acids. V lost 7 bases to trimming and J lost 1 base; unmatched junction nucleotides: 15. Germline lookup yields CDR1 LNHDA and CDR2 SQIVND (reference sequence). CDR3 protein: CASKKPGRGETNTEAFF. CDR3 DNA sequence: TGTGCCAGTAAAAAACCGGGCAGGGGGGAAACGAACACTGAAGCTTTCTTT.

This clonotype has only a few counts. J is TRBJ2-1 and V is TRBV28, with D perhaps being TRBD1 or TRBD2 (6 bases each). Per the germline V gene, CDR1 is MDHEN and CDR2 is SYDVKM. The CDR3 runs 15 residues. Trimming shortened V by 7 bases and J by 3 bases, and 16 bases separated the two germline ends. CDR3 residues: CASNPEGGFYNEQFF. The CDR3 region has the DNA TGTGCCAGCAACCCCGAGGGGGGCTTCTACAATGAGCAGTTCTTC.